This T cell receptor beta chain was sequenced for a study of intratumoral heterogeneity in liver cancer. Describing the broader study: In the full cohort of 11 to 15 patients, the median age was about 69 years and the majority of patients were male. To examine intratumor heterogeneity, the study integrated RNA-seq, DNA sequencing, TCR-seq and SNP array data obtained from multiple regions of hepatocellular carcinoma specimens. Of the roughly 73 multiregional samples collected from 15 or so HCC patients in the overall cohort, roughly 52 were tumoral regions and some 20 were adjacent nontumoral regions.

A remark on this clone: Its antigen remains undetermined. No much larger clonotype is one base removed from it; base qualities were not supplied.

Using the immunoSEQ assay, the TCR beta chain CDR3 regions were sequenced from genomic DNA. Primers annealing to V and J segments amplified rearranged VDJ segments. Per the source publication's procedure: Clonality and richness metrics were computed with the ImmunoSeq Analyzer software. Clones with differential abundance between regions were identified with Fisher's exact test combined with a beta-binomial method for additional stringency. The table comes from immuneACCESS by way of TCRdb, which keeps in-frame sequences with V and J called. Part of the clones is missing from these tables; in studies checked, under half for an unresolved V gene and the rest for unknown reasons. V, J and clone size are those of that table, while D and trimming were read from the DNA. For this sample there are roughly 6,000 clones; 68% appear just once. The top ten clonotypes cover approximately 23% of the sample. Germline trimming: 8 bases from V, 0 bases from J; junction bases outside gene matches: 10. CDR1 and CDR2 are drawn from the germline V gene (reference sequence): WNHNN, SYGVQD. The CDR3 contains 19 residues, cysteine and phenylalanine counted. Only the CDR3 portion is preserved as DNA: 57 bases, with reading frame beginning at the first base.

Every patient had early-stage hepatocellular carcinoma and went to surgical resection without receiving any prior therapy. The sampled areas showed no macroscopic signs of necrosis or hemorrhage. TCR sequencing (ImmunoSeq) was performed on multiple regions from two patients. Each frozen resection tissue sample was taken at least 1 cm away from every other sample. Samples with the label N were taken from nontumoral liver tissue next to the tumor. The DNeasy blood and tissue kit was used to extract genomic DNA from bulk tissue. General study outcomes and caveats: The authors acknowledged a relatively low patient number and under-sampled tumor-infiltrating lymphocyte representation as limitations.

This TCR derives from a man aged 70 or older with hepatocellular carcinoma. The chain was built from TRBV10-1 and TRBJ2-6; 13 nucleotides in the junction match TRBD2. The material was tumor-adjacent normal tissue, obtained before any cancer treatment. The CDR3 here reads CASGPRLAGGRSGANVLTF. The nucleotides are TGCGCCAGCGGTCCGAGACTAGCGGGGGGTCGCTCTGGGGCCAACGTCCTGACTTTC.